This T cell receptor beta chain is drawn from a study of cytomegalovirus exposure and HLA in healthy donors (TCRdb year 2017). About the study as a whole: According to an earlier analysis of several hundred of the donors, 200 million or so T cells yielded 117 million unique TCR beta sequences and 276 Gb of sequence data. An early release that covered more than 550 HLA-typed donors contained about 290 gigabases of sequencing data and tens of millions of unique TCR sequences. Of the roughly 400 genotyped donors, approximately 80% fell in the genetic ancestry cluster associated with self-reported Caucasian donors. The study aimed to test whether cataloging public T cell receptors could reveal signatures of past pathogen exposure. The study used immunosequencing to profile the T cell repertoires of 666 subjects and linked those repertoires to cytomegalovirus serostatus. In addition to the first cohort of around 670 subjects, a separate validation cohort of over 90 different subjects was used. To predict cytomegalovirus infection status, the study combined high-throughput TCR immunosequencing, statistical association of individual TCRs with disease status, and machine learning. A later analysis re-analyzed previously published TCR beta repertoires from about 600 donors and added high-resolution HLA genotyping to study TCR occurrence patterns. In the later analysis, no new phenotypic data were used to find candidate immune exposures; instead, reliance was placed on TCR beta sequences and their occurrence across donors. An earlier analysis of about 620 of the donors applied high-throughput TCR beta sequencing to assess whether each TCR beta V gene segment acted as functional or pseudogenic. Alongside the repertoire data, information on donor age, sex, ethnicity and CMV serostatus was compiled. A later genetic analysis used genome-wide SNP genotypes for about 60% of the roughly 700 donors, treating that subset as a discovery cohort. All discovery cohort repertoires had been generated on a single sequencing platform. HLA typing covered class I and class II loci at four-digit resolution. The number of typed donors differed by locus: about 620-640 for A, B, C, DRB1 and DQB1; roughly 510 for DQA1; 606 for DPA1; and some 470 for DPB1. Roughly 5 DR-DQ haplotypes were handled as single units for association and clustering, since linkage in the cohort was strong. Among some 410 genotyped donors of the cohort, an average of approximately 240,000 unique TCR beta nucleotide sequences were sequenced per donor, around 18% of them non-productive. Overall study results and their limits: According to a later analysis, parvovirus B19, influenza, CMV and Epstein-Barr virus appeared linked to several top co-occurrence clusters. Across donors, most TCR sequences were observed very rarely, whereas some public TCRs were present in many individuals. According to a later genetic analysis, donors in an Asian-associated ancestry cluster had fewer N-insertions in productive TCRs than the roughly 670-donor mean. Strong co-occurrence of HLA alleles, especially DR and DQ, made assigning TCR associations to individual alleles difficult. In a later genetic analysis, a missense DCLRE1C variant was associated with V-gene and J-gene trimming of TCR beta chains, and the association was replicated in an independent cohort. The only immune exposure information available for the cohort was CMV serostatus. Because HLA typing was missing for some donors at each locus, association tests included only the typed subset. A later analysis found that most CMV-associated TCR beta chains appeared HLA-restricted, with HLA associations seemingly driven largely by CMV exposure. In a later analysis, HLA-associated TCR beta chains were found to be more clonally expanded and to have lower generation probabilities than equally common non-associated chains. In both the original and validation cohorts, the classifier was reported to diagnose cytomegalovirus status with high specificity and sensitivity. Because counts were too low, some 16 rarely observed V segments, including chromosome 9 orphons, were excluded from the earlier analysis of a few hundred of the donors. In vitro tests confirmed that three of the cytomegalovirus-associated TCR beta chains recognize cytomegalovirus antigens. In this cohort, only TCR beta chains were sequenced, and detectable features were limited by the absence of alpha or paired-chain data. In a later analysis, TCR association rates were found to vary across HLA loci, with the most associated TCRs seen for DRB1 alleles and the fewest for HLA-C alleles. Correlated functional status among segregating V segments might be attributable to linkage disequilibrium, but an unknown experimental factor could not be ruled out. Specific HLA alleles were associated with about 17,000 TCR beta sequences at a false discovery rate of 0.05 in a later analysis. A further reported finding was that TCR beta sequences accurately predicted the HLA-A and HLA-B alleles for most subjects in the first cohort. In the study, about 150 TCR beta chains were listed as associated with cytomegalovirus. A group of highly shared sequence variants was considered likely to be a technical artifact of the sequencing pipeline. In an earlier analysis of about 550 of the donors, most TCR beta V segments were observed in productive rearrangements about 87% or about 30% of the time, broadly matching IMGT annotations. Presence/absence analyses assumed roughly uniform sequencing depth across donors, an assumption that may not hold. The authors suggested that the approach could potentially be generalized to other disease states and immunological phenotypes.

As to this clone: This receptor's antigen is unknown. No quality values exist for individual bases; no much larger clone is one base distant.

The cohort was made up of roughly 670 healthy bone marrow donors. Cohort members were all nominally healthy when sampled, although unrecorded immune exposures were likely present. The donor was CMV seronegative and belonged to the group of 352 seronegative cohort members. A peripheral blood sample was provided by each donor, and peripheral blood mononuclear cells were used for TCR beta sequencing. The Qiagen DNeasy Blood Extraction Kit was used to extract genomic DNA from the blood cell samples. The library was generated by the immunoSEQ multiplex PCR assay. The multiplex PCR relied on a mix of 60 forward primers for TCR Vbeta segments and 13 reverse primers for TCR Jbeta segments. The CDR3 region of rearranged TCR beta genes was amplified from genomic DNA by a multiplex PCR assay. The Illumina HiSeq System was used to sequence the amplified TCR beta libraries as 87-base-pair reads. Under the source paper's analysis protocol: A later analysis counted some 74 million unique TCR beta chains across the 700 or so repertoires, and roughly 10 million of these chains were shared by at least two donors. Raw reads were error-corrected and collapsed into unique sequences by a nearest-neighbor algorithm in which closely related sequences were merged to remove PCR and sequencing errors. To assign V, D and J gene segments, CDR3 sequences were aligned to IMGT reference sequences. For a sequence to be retained, a match of at least six nucleotides was required to both a V gene segment and a J gene segment. Rearrangements were called productive when the CDR3 lacked stop codons and stayed in frame with V and J; all others were non-productive. Following IMGT convention, CDR3 was defined as the stretch from the second conserved V-encoded cysteine up to the conserved J-encoded phenylalanine. In an earlier analysis of roughly 580 of the donors, sequences lacking an unambiguous match to a single V gene segment were excluded. An earlier analysis of some 500 of the donors classified V segments as functional when productive rearrangements were above 56.7% and as segregating when the standard deviation between donors was above 5%. A statistical classification framework was built to diagnose cytomegalovirus status from the catalog of TCR beta chain sequences. In a later analysis, TCR nucleotide sequences were compared against IMGT/GENE-DB human TR gene sequences so that V and J genes could be assigned. A later analysis assigned CDR3 sequences and most-parsimonious VDJ recombination scenarios with the TCRdist pipeline. In a later analysis, each TCR beta chain was defined by its CDR3 amino acid sequence together with its V-gene family, and reads lacking a unique V-gene family were excluded. As a way to deal with suspected cross-contamination and a sequencing artifact, a later analysis dropped over 550 nucleotide sequences that were highly shared and had low generation probability. In a later analysis, a clonal expansion index for each public chain was calculated from normalized within-repertoire ranks of inferred template counts. In a later analysis, generation probabilities were computed with a VDJ recombination model fitted to out-of-frame rearrangements, and the resulting probabilities were checked against IGoR. In a later analysis, hypergeometric tests were used to score TCR-TCR, TCR-HLA and TCR-CMV co-occurrence, with a repertoire-size bias correction applied to TCR pairs. To estimate false discovery rates, a later analysis permuted the HLA or CMV assignments 20 times. In a later analysis, co-occurring TCRs were grouped using DBSCAN, with TCRdist sequence similarity added in when clustering inside HLA-allele-positive subsets. Co-occurrence clustering excluded repertoires with fewer than 30,000 or more than 120,000 public chains, plus five with anomalous nucleotide sharing. In TCRdb, the immuneACCESS table is reduced to in-frame sequences with V and J assigned. These tables do not hold every clone; where another copy was compared, an unresolved V gene accounts for under half, and the others remain unexplained. D and trimming were read from the DNA, whereas the V and J calls and clone size are those reported in that table. The sample profile shows approximately 170,000 clones; around 80% of them were found once. In total, the top ten clones hold around 1.3% of the sample.

The receptor was isolated from a boy between 2 and 10 years old in good health and CMV-seronegative. Input material: PBMCs.

The CDR3 here reads CASSRVGGGEQYF. The DNA sequence is as follows: TGTGCCAGCAGCCGCGTCGGGGGGGGCGAGCAGTACTTC. The V and J genes are TRBV27 and TRBJ2-7; 8 of the junction bases match TRBD2. Based on the germline V gene (reference sequence), the CDR1 and CDR2 sequences are MNHEY and SMNVEV. V lost 6 bases and J lost 6 bases, and the count of bases not matched to a germline gene is 7. Inclusive of the bounding cysteine and phenylalanine, the CDR3 is 13 residues long. Only the CDR3 DNA is retained, 39 bases long and in frame from the first base.